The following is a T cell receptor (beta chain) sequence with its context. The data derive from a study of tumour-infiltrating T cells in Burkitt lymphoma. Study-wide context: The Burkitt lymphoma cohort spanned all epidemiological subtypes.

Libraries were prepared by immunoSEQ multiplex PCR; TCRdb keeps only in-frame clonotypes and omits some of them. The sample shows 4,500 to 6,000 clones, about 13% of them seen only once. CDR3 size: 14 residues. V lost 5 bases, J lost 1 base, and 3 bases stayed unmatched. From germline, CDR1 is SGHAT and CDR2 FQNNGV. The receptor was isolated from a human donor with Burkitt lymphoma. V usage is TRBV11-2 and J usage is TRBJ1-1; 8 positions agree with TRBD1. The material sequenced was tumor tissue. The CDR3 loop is CASSQDRANTEAFF. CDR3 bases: TGTGCCAGCAGCCAGGACAGGGCGAACACTGAAGCTTTCTTT.